Below are 24 T cell receptor beta chains sequenced from a single sample in a study of T cell responses to AZD1222 COVID-19 vaccine. Profiled with immunoSEQ multiplex PCR; TCRdb holds only in-frame clones, not every one. There are fewer than 110,000 clones in the sample; roughly 90% occur only once, and 8% to 9.5% lies in the top ten. This specimen consisted of peripheral blood, obtained 28 days after the second AZD1222 dose. These receptors were obtained from an adult who received the AZD1222 COVID-19 vaccine.

The rearrangement uses TRBV6-5 and TRBJ1-5; 9 bases match TRBD1. Per the germline V gene, CDR1 is MNHEY and CDR2 is SVGAGI. V gave up 6 bases and J gave up 6 bases; unmatched junction bases: 6. This CDR3 region has 14 residues. CDR3 protein: CASRGTGGVQPQHF. In DNA form, the CDR3 reads TGTGCCAGCAGGGGTACAGGGGGCGTTCAGCCCCAGCATTTT.

The gene calls are TRBV9 and TRBJ2-5; 11 bases are shared with TRBD2. The CDR3 length is 14 residues. Per germline, CDR1 SGDLS and CDR2 YYNGEE. Trimming took 4 bases from V and 5 from J; bases not matched to a gene: 4. In nucleotides, the CDR3 is TGTGCCAGCAGCCTGACTAGCGGGACGGAGACCCAGTACTTC. It encodes CASSLTSGTETQYF.

The chain has TRBV29-1 and TRBJ2-1, with TRBD1 identical over 9 bases. Germline CDR1 SQVTM, CDR2 ANQGSEA. The CDR3 sequence is 15 residues long. Trimming removed 4 bases from V and 0 bases from J; junction bases left unmatched: 4. The CDR3 sequence is CSVAGQGNSYNEQFF. The DNA for the CDR3 is TGCAGCGTTGCGGGACAGGGAAACTCCTACAATGAGCAGTTCTTC.

This rearrangement joins TRBV7-2 to TRBJ1-1, with TRBD1 identical over 7 bases. CDR1 and CDR2 from the germline V gene are SGHTA and FQGNSA. Losses at the gene ends were 1 base for V and 11 bases for J; bases not matched to a gene: 4. The CDR3 runs to 12 residues. The DNA for the CDR3 is TGTGCCAGCAGCTTAGAAGGGGGCGGGGCTTTCTTT. Protein product: CASSLEGGGAFF. Together with reference TRBV7-2 and TRBJ1-1, the CDR3 gives the full variable domain: GAGVSQSPSNKVTEKGKDVELRCDPISGHTALYWYRQSLGQGLEFLIYFQGNSAPDKSGLPSDRFSAERTGGSVSTLTIQRTQQEDSAVYLCASSLEGGGAFFGQGTRLTVV.

The V call is TRBV11-2, the J call TRBJ1-1; no firm D call. Trimming cost V 0 bases and J 5 bases, with 7 bases left between them. There are 13 residues in the CDR3. CDR1 and CDR2 (germline): SGHAT, FQNNGV. The DNA for the CDR3 is TGTGCCAGCAGCTTAGAAGGCTGGACTGAAGCTTTCTTT. It is translated as CASSLEGWTEAFF.

The J gene is TRBJ2-6, the V gene TRBV28, with D perhaps TRBD1 (6 bases). This CDR3 region has 15 residues. Looked up from germline, CDR1 is MDHEN and CDR2 is SYDVKM. V was trimmed by 6 bases and J by 1 base, leaving 10 bases between them. The CDR3 protein is CASRTGSSGANVLTF. The DNA for the CDR3 is TGTGCCAGCAGAACAGGGTCGTCTGGGGCCAACGTCCTGACTTTC.

This clone was detected once. The chain recombines TRBV3-1 (or the pseudogene TRBV3-2) with TRBJ2-7; no clear D. Germline assignment: CDR1 LGHDT and CDR2 YNNKEL (reference sequence). CDR3 length: 13 amino acids. The ends were cut back, 0 bases at V and 5 bases at J, with 8 bases in the middle. Written as DNA, the CDR3 is TGTGCCAGCAGCCAAGATGTGACCCACGAGCAGTACTTC. Translating gives CASSQDVTHEQYF.

A single count supports this clone. V is TRBV19 and J is TRBJ2-7, with 12 bases fitting TRBD2. The CDR3 loop spans 15 amino acids. V shed 4 bases, J shed 2 bases, and the junction held 3 bases outside the gene matches. CDR1 is LNHDA, CDR2 SQIVND, per germline (reference sequence). The CDR3 nucleotides are TGTGCCAGTAGTACCCTAGCGGGAGGGCCCTACGAGCAGTACTTC. Its protein product is CASSTLAGGPYEQYF.

The gene calls are TRBV30 and TRBJ2-7; 8 nucleotides align to TRBD1. The germline V gene encodes CDR1 GTSNPN and CDR2 SVGIG (reference sequence). The CDR3 has 14 residues. The J segment lost 11 bases and the V segment lost 6 bases, leaving 18 bases of the junction unmatched. The CDR3 loop reads CACAPGTGLSRKYF. Here the CDR3 DNA reads TGTGCCTGTGCTCCGGGGACAGGACTCTCACGGAAGTACTTC. The variable domain in full, with the rest retrieved from reference TRBV30 and TRBJ2-7, is SQTIHQWPATLVQPVGSPLSLECTVEGTSNPNLYWYRQAAGRGLQLLFYSVGIGQISSEVPQNLSASRPQDRQFILSSKKLLLSDSGFYLCACAPGTGLSRKYFGPGTRLTVT.

The chain links TRBV24-1 to TRBJ1-1, with D possibly matching TRBD1 (5 bases). V was clipped by 0 bases and J by 4 bases, with 8 bases between them. The CDR3 spans 14 residues. Looked up from germline, CDR1 is KGHDR and CDR2 is SFDVKD. The CDR3 DNA is TGTGCCACCAGTGATTTGCGGGACGGCACTGAAGCTTTCTTT. The encoded protein is CATSDLRDGTEAFF.

The chain has TRBV9 and TRBJ2-1, with a tentative D call TRBD2 (6 bases). This CDR3 has 18 amino acids. Germline V lookup: CDR1 SGDLS, CDR2 YYNGEE. V shed 4 bases and J shed 0 bases, with 20 bases lying between them. CDR3: CASSSRTLKRASYNEQFF. The CDR3 DNA is TGTGCCAGCAGCTCACGAACTCTTAAGCGGGCCTCCTACAATGAGCAGTTCTTC.

The chain is built from TRBV28 and TRBJ2-1, with D possibly matching TRBD1 (6 bases). Trimming removed 3 bases at V and 1 base at J, with 10 bases between. The germline gives CDR1 MDHEN, CDR2 SYDVKM. The CDR3 has 15 amino acids. CDR3 region: CASSLAQGSYNEQFF. The CDR3 bases are TGTGCCAGCAGTTTGGCACAGGGTTCCTACAATGAGCAGTTCTTC.

The J gene is TRBJ2-4, the V gene TRBV4-2; weak D call: TRBD2 (6 bases). Germline V lookup: CDR1 LGHNA, CDR2 YNFKEQ. V was cut by 4 bases and J by 6 bases, with 13 bases left in between. The CDR3 length is 14 residues. The CDR3 is CASSPLRDPNIQYF. The CDR3, as DNA: TGTGCCAGCAGCCCCCTGCGGGATCCAAACATTCAGTACTTC.

The genes are TRBV11-3 and TRBJ2-1; 12 positions match TRBD2. This CDR3 is 16 amino acids long. The J segment lost 11 bases and the V segment lost 1 base, leaving 9 bases of the junction unmatched. Germline values: CDR1 SGHNT, CDR2 YENEEA. The DNA for the CDR3 is TGTGCCAGCAGCTTAGGGCTAGCGGGAGGGCCTGTGCAGCAGTTCTTC. Amino acid sequence: CASSLGLAGGPVQQFF.

The CDR3 loop is CASSLGLKGQQFF. CDR3 DNA: TGTGCCAGCAGTTTAGGGTTGAAGGGACAGCAGTTCTTC. The gene calls are TRBV12-3 or TRBV12-4 and TRBJ2-1; either TRBD1 or TRBD2 may fit D (5 bases each). The ends were cut back, 1 base at V and 11 bases at J, with 12 bases in the middle. CDR3 length: 13 amino acids.

The rearrangement links TRBV3-1 (or the pseudogene TRBV3-2) to TRBJ1-1; D not certain. In germline, CDR1 is LGHDT, CDR2 YNNKEL (reference sequence). The V end lost 4 bases, the J end lost 1 base, and 7 bases lay between the germline ends. CDR3 size: 13 residues. The CDR3 loop reads CASSPVRNTEAFF. CDR3 nucleotide sequence: TGTGCCAGCAGCCCGGTAAGGAACACTGAAGCTTTCTTT.

The V call is TRBV4-1, the J call TRBJ2-1, with 9 positions matching TRBD1. Germline trimming cut 6 bases from V and 4 bases from J; bases unmatched to any gene: 7. This CDR3 comprises 15 residues. Germline CDR1 is MGHRA and CDR2 is YSYEKL. The CDR3 DNA is TGCGCCAGCAGTGGTACAGGGGGCAGTTACAATGAGCAGTTCTTC. Amino acid sequence: CASSGTGGSYNEQFF.

The chain uses TRBV5-1 and TRBJ1-3; weak D call: TRBD1 (5 bases). Germline lookup yields CDR1 SGHRS and CDR2 YFSETQ. This CDR3 is 15 amino acids long. The V end was cut by 3 bases, the J end by 4 bases, with 14 bases between. The CDR3 loop is CASSSDGGKGNTIYF. The CDR3 nucleotides read TGCGCCAGCAGCTCGGACGGGGGGAAGGGAAACACCATATATTTT.

The chain links TRBV3-1 (or the pseudogene TRBV3-2) to TRBJ2-3; maybe TRBD1 (5 bases). The CDR3 contains 15 residues. Between the trimmed V and J ends, which lost 1 base and 2 bases, there was a span of 10 bases. Germline V lookup: CDR1 LGHDT, CDR2 YNNKEL (reference sequence). The CDR3 protein is CASSQGRATTDTQYF. CDR3 sequence (DNA): TGTGCCAGCAGCCAAGGCAGGGCAACCACAGATACGCAGTATTTT.

This rearrangement joins TRBV9 to TRBJ2-4, with 8 positions matching TRBD2. The CDR3 runs 15 residues. The trim removed 0 bases at V and 9 bases at J, leaving 8 bases unmatched. Germline assignment: CDR1 SGDLS and CDR2 YYNGEE. The CDR3 reads CASSVGSSGVGIQYF. The CDR3 DNA follows: TGTGCCAGCAGCGTAGGGAGTAGCGGGGTGGGCATTCAGTACTTC.

The chain joins TRBV28 to TRBJ2-2; a possible D gene is TRBD1 (5 bases). Per the germline V gene, CDR1 is MDHEN and CDR2 is SYDVKM. There are 17 residues in the CDR3. Trimming shortened V by 2 bases and J by 3 bases, and 16 bases separated the two germline ends. CDR3 sequence (DNA): TGTGCCAGCAGTTTAACGGTGGCAGGGTTTGACACCGGGGAGCTGTTTTTT. It specifies CASSLTVAGFDTGELFF. Based on the CDR3 plus reference TRBV28 and TRBJ2-2, the full variable domain is DVKVTQSSRYLVKRTGEKVFLECVQDMDHENMFWYRQDPGLGLRLIYFSYDVKMKEKGDIPEGYSVSREKKERFSLILESASTNQTSMYLCASSLTVAGFDTGELFFGEGSRLTVL.

In its sample, this clone was seen once. The chain couples TRBV5-1 to TRBJ2-3; D possibly corresponds to TRBD1 (5 bases). V lost 0 bases and J 4 bases, leaving 6 bases between the germline ends. The CDR3 consists of 13 residues. Germline-derived CDR1 and CDR2 are SGHRS and YFSETQ. The CDR3 reads CASSLDRPDTQYF. The DNA for the CDR3 is TGCGCCAGCAGCTTGGACAGGCCAGATACGCAGTATTTT.

DNA for the CDR3: TGTGCCAGCAGCTTTGGAGGGTATGAAGCTTTCTTT. Its protein product is CASSFGGYEAFF. The chain recombines TRBV5-4 with TRBJ1-1, with unresolved D. The V end lost 2 bases, the J end lost 7 bases, and 9 bases lay between the germline ends. Germline V gene data show CDR1 as SGHNT and CDR2 as YYREEE (reference sequence). The CDR3 runs 12 residues.

The chain is built from TRBV9 and TRBJ1-1; possible D gene TRBD1, 5 bases. The CDR3 extends over 15 amino acids. V lost 0 bases, J lost 3 bases, and 12 bases lay in between. Germline CDR1 reads SGDLS; CDR2 reads YYNGEE. Here the CDR3 DNA reads TGTGCCAGCAGCGTAGGGGGGGATCCGGACACTGAAGCTTTCTTT. This sequence encodes CASSVGGDPDTEAFF.